The 14 T cell receptor beta chains reported below all come from one sample, sequenced in a study of T cell clones after liver transplantation. Here immunoSEQ multiplex PCR was the method, and the copy in TCRdb shows in-frame clones only, minus some. The sample contains 85,000 to 130,000 clones, approximately 78% of which appear only once. This specimen consisted of CD4+ T cells from blood, obtained before liver transplant. The receptors originated from a human donor who received a liver transplant.

This chain uses TRBV7-8 with TRBJ1-5, with 8 positions matching TRBD1. The V and J ends lost 5 bases and 3 bases, in that order; junction bases with no gene match: 6. The CDR3 loop spans 15 amino acids. The germline V gene has CDR1 SGHVS and CDR2 FQNEAQ. CDR3 in DNA: TGTGCCAGCAGCATCAGGGACAGGAACAATCAGCCCCAGCATTTT. Its protein product is CASSIRDRNNQPQHF.

This clone was counted a few times. The chain is built from TRBV19 and TRBJ2-1; no clear D gene. CDR3 length: 16 amino acids. V was pared by 0 bases and J by 3 bases, with 12 bases between. The germline V gene encodes CDR1 LNHDA and CDR2 SQIVND (reference sequence). The CDR3 protein is CASSIDGVPVYNEQFF. DNA of the CDR3: TGTGCCAGTAGTATAGATGGGGTTCCCGTCTACAATGAGCAGTTCTTC.

This clone was counted a few times. This chain joins TRBV9 and TRBJ2-6; D remains unclear. Between the trimmed V and J ends, which lost 6 bases and 2 bases, there was a span of 6 bases. The CDR3 is made up of 13 amino acids. From germline, CDR1 is SGDLS and CDR2 YYNGEE. Written as DNA, the CDR3 is TGTGCCAGCACCTCCGCTGGGGCCAACGTCCTGACTTTC. Its translation is CASTSAGANVLTF.

The V call is TRBV6-4, the J call TRBJ2-7; D not certain. Trimming left V 3 bases short and J 6 bases short, with 3 bases between. Germline V CDR1 and CDR2: MRHNA, SNTAGT. CDR3 length: 10 amino acids. The CDR3 coding sequence is TGTGCCAGCAGTGAGGGCGAGCAGTACTTC. Protein sequence: CASSEGEQYF.

DNA of the CDR3: TGTGCCAGCAGGGGACCAACCTACACAGATACGCAGTATTTT. It translates to CASRGPTYTDTQYF. V is TRBV6-1 and J is TRBJ2-3; either TRBD1 or TRBD2 may supply D (5 bases each). Germline V gives CDR1 MNHNS, CDR2 SASEGT. V lost 6 bases to trimming and J lost 2 bases, with 12 bases between them. The CDR3 contains 14 residues.

This chain uses TRBV9 with TRBJ1-2, with D tentatively TRBD1 (5 bases). This CDR3 comprises 14 residues. CDR1 SGDLS and CDR2 YYNGEE come from the germline V gene. The V end lost 3 bases, the J end lost 8 bases, and 17 bases lay between the germline ends. The CDR3 DNA reads TGTGCCAGCAGCGCCGGGGACGGTGGCCAGGGCTACACCTTC. Encoded protein: CASSAGDGGQGYTF. The full variable domain, rest sourced from reference TRBV9 and TRBJ1-2, is DSGVTQTPKHLITATGQRVTLRCSPRSGDLSVYWYQQSLDQGLQFLIQYYNGEERAKGNILERFSAQQFPDLHSELNLSSLELGDSALYFCASSAGDGGQGYTFGSGTRLTVV.

The count of this clone is one. The chain couples TRBV4-1 to TRBJ2-4; D is possibly TRBD1 (5 bases). V lost 0 bases to trimming and J lost 12 bases, with 15 bases between them. The germline V gene encodes CDR1 MGHRA and CDR2 YSYEKL. The CDR3 covers 14 residues. This chain's CDR3 is CASSQDDGDSAQYF. Written as DNA, the CDR3 is TGCGCCAGCAGCCAAGACGATGGTGACAGCGCTCAGTACTTC.

This clone showed up just once. V usage is TRBV6-5 and J usage is TRBJ1-2; a possible D gene is TRBD1 (5 bases). CDR3 length: 15 residues. V lost 5 bases and J 2 bases, leaving 15 bases between the germline ends. The germline V gene encodes CDR1 MNHEY and CDR2 SVGAGI. As DNA, the CDR3 is TGTGCCAGCAGTACAGATCCGACAGAAAACTATGGCTACACCTTC. Translating it yields CASSTDPTENYGYTF.

This clone appeared once. The rearrangement joins TRBV9 to TRBJ2-7, with D unclear. The CDR3 runs to 13 residues. Trimming removed 2 bases from V and 6 bases from J, with 12 bases in between. The germline gives CDR1 SGDLS, CDR2 YYNGEE. For the CDR3, the DNA is TGTGCCAGCAGCGTTTCCTACTCCCGCGAGCAGTACTTC. Its protein product is CASSVSYSREQYF.

The J gene is TRBJ2-4, the V gene TRBV4-2; 7 nucleotides agree with TRBD1. The length of the CDR3 is 15 residues. CDR1 and CDR2 (germline): LGHNA, YNFKEQ. V shed 2 bases and J 7 bases; nucleotides not matched to a gene: 8. This CDR3 reads CASSQSSGRGNIQYF. In DNA, the CDR3 is TGTGCCAGCAGCCAAAGTTCTGGCAGGGGGAACATTCAGTACTTC.

For this clone: The sample carries other DNA sequences with the same CDR3. The chain recombines TRBV18 with TRBJ2-5; D unclear. Germline loops: CDR1 KGHSH, CDR2 LQKENI. The CDR3 length is 13 residues. V was trimmed by 1 base and J by 1 base, leaving 4 bases between them. Here the CDR3 reads CASSPRGQETQYF. The CDR3 DNA follows: TGTGCCAGCTCACCACGCGGCCAAGAGACCCAGTACTTC.

The table lists this clone with a few counts. J is TRBJ2-5 and V is TRBV20-1; no firm D call. The germline V and J ends were trimmed by 6 bases and 7 bases, with 12 bases remaining between them. The V gene's germline CDR1 is DFQATT and CDR2 SNEGSKA (reference sequence). The CDR3 runs to 11 residues. CDR3 in DNA: TGCAGTGCGCCCCAGGTCGGGACCCAGTACTTC. It codes for CSAPQVGTQYF.

The chain has TRBV10-3 and TRBJ2-3; TRBD1 matches at 8 bases. Losses at the gene ends were 0 bases for V and 2 bases for J; bases not matched to a gene: 4. The CDR3 runs to 16 residues. The germline V gene has CDR1 ENHRY and CDR2 SYGVKD. The CDR3 protein is CAISESSGGPTDTQYF. CDR3 nucleotide sequence: TGTGCCATCAGTGAGTCGTCAGGGGGCCCCACAGATACGCAGTATTTT.

The gene calls are TRBV5-1 and TRBJ1-1; D gene unclear. With 0 bases removed from V and 3 bases from J, the gap between germline ends came to 6 bases. Looked up from germline, CDR1 is SGHRS and CDR2 is YFSETQ. There are 13 residues in the CDR3. CDR3 residues: CASSLVTHTEAFF. The CDR3 DNA reads TGCGCCAGCAGCTTGGTTACTCACACTGAAGCTTTCTTT.